One sample yielded the 15 T cell receptor beta chains listed below, sequenced in a study of response to subunit inactivated influenza vaccine. TCRdb recomputed calls from the RT-PCR reads with MiXCR, one row per CDR3 protein. The top ten clones hold roughly a tenth of a sample with about 780,000 distinct CDR3 sequences, about 18% of them seen once. The source material was PBMCs from blood, sampled approximately 5 days after vaccination. These receptors were obtained from a man aged 45-65 years who received an inactivated influenza vaccine.

This chain links TRBV7-2 with TRBJ2-7; 7 positions match TRBD1. Germline V gene sequence: CDR1 SGHTA, CDR2 FQGNSA. V dropped 4 bases and J dropped 4; count of bases not matched to a gene: 7. The length of the CDR3 is 14 residues. The CDR3 region is CASSSVDRVYEQYF. The CDR3 DNA sequence: TGTGCCAGCAGCTCAGTTGACAGGGTTTACGAGCAGTACTTC. The whole variable domain, filled in from reference TRBV7-2 and TRBJ2-7, reads GAGVSQSPSNKVTEKGKDVELRCDPISGHTALYWYRQSLGQGLEFLIYFQGNSAPDKSGLPSDRFSAERTGGSVSTLTIQRTQQEDSAVYLCASSSVDRVYEQYFGPGTRLTVT.

The rearrangement joins TRBV18 to TRBJ2-3; D may be TRBD1 (7 bases). The germline V gene has CDR1 KGHSH and CDR2 LQKENI. CDR3 size: 16 residues. V was shortened by 1 base and J by 4 bases, with 15 bases between the two germline ends. Written as DNA, the CDR3 is TGTGCCAGCTCACCACGACAGGGAGGCAGCGCAGATACGCAGTATTTT. It is translated as CASSPRQGGSADTQYF.

The rearrangement links TRBV6-2 or TRBV6-3 to TRBJ1-5; 10 bases agree with TRBD1. The CDR3 consists of 15 residues. Trimming at V came to 6 bases and at J to 7 bases, leaving 9 bases not matched to a gene. CDR1 and CDR2 (germline): MNHEY, SVGEGT. CDR3 DNA sequence: TGTGCCAGCAGGGCAGGACAGGGGGTTGGACAGCCCCAGCATTTT. It is translated as CASRAGQGVGQPQHF.

This clonotype was picked up many times. The chain links TRBV12-3 or TRBV12-4 to TRBJ2-1; TRBD1 agrees at 9 bases. This CDR3 is built from 16 residues. V lost 6 bases and J lost 3; bases outside the gene matches: 9. CDR3 nucleotide sequence: TGTGCCAGCAGCCCCCGCCGGGACAGGGTCTACAATGAGCAGTTCTTC. This encodes CASSPRRDRVYNEQFF.

The gene calls are TRBV5-1 and TRBJ1-1; tentative D call: TRBD1 (6 bases). The CDR3 sequence is 12 residues long. Germline V CDR1 and CDR2: SGHRS, YFSETQ. Trimming stripped 5 bases from V and 6 bases from J, with 11 bases between. CDR3: CASRTGSAEAFF. The CDR3 region has the DNA TGCGCCAGCAGAACAGGGTCCGCTGAAGCTTTCTTT. The complete variable domain, with remaining parts taken from reference TRBV5-1 and TRBJ1-1, reads KAGVTQTPRYLIKTRGQQVTLSCSPISGHRSVSWYQQTPGQGLQFLFEYFSETQRNKGNFPGRFSGRQFSNSRSEMNVSTLELGDSALYLCASRTGSAEAFFGQGTRLTVV.

At least ten counts were recorded for this clonotype. The chain is built from TRBV27 and TRBJ2-6; D remains unclear. Trimming removed 5 bases at V and 3 bases at J, with 8 bases between. The CDR3 is 14 residues long. Germline V gene sequence: CDR1 MNHEY, CDR2 SMNVEV (reference sequence). The CDR3 bases are TGTGCCAGCAGTGCCACTCTTGGGGCCAACGTCCTGACTTTC. It translates to CASSATLGANVLTF.

The chain links TRBV24-1 to TRBJ2-1; D might be TRBD1 (6 bases). V shed 5 bases and J shed 6 bases, with 19 bases lying between them. The germline V gene encodes CDR1 KGHDR and CDR2 SFDVKD. The CDR3 is made up of 16 amino acids. CDR3 DNA sequence: TGTGCCACCAGTGCTCTAGCATGGGGGCAGGGCAATGAGCAGTTCTTC. It is translated as CATSALAWGQGNEQFF.

The chain joins TRBV12-3 or TRBV12-4 to TRBJ2-1; 10 nucleotides line up with TRBD2. V was clipped by 6 bases and J by 5 bases; unmatched bases: 7. The CDR3 covers 15 residues. The CDR3 loop reads CASSLRAGGNNEQFF. DNA of the CDR3: TGTGCCAGCAGCCTTCGAGCGGGGGGGAACAATGAGCAGTTCTTC.

This clonotype showed up just a few times. The chain couples TRBV6-2 or TRBV6-3 to TRBJ2-5; D perhaps matches TRBD1 (6 bases). Germline assignment: CDR1 MNHEY and CDR2 SVGEGT. The CDR3 is made up of 17 amino acids. The V end was cut by 6 bases, the J end by 3 bases, with 23 bases between. The CDR3 sequence is CASSHQTGPIFEETQYF. CDR3 nucleotide sequence: TGTGCCAGCAGCCATCAGACAGGCCCGATCTTTGAAGAGACCCAGTACTTC.

The V gene is TRBV7-9, the J gene TRBJ1-1; TRBD1 matches at 10 bases. This CDR3 region has 15 residues. CDR1 SEHNR and CDR2 FQNEAQ come from the germline V gene (reference sequence). Trimming cost V 5 bases and J 6 bases; bases outside gene matches: 9. This chain's CDR3 is CASSHRGQGDAEAFF. CDR3 nucleotides: TGTGCCAGCAGCCACCGTGGACAGGGGGACGCTGAAGCTTTCTTT.

The rearrangement joins TRBV28 to TRBJ2-4, with 7 bases that match TRBD2. The ends lost 6 bases at V and 0 bases at J; junction bases unmatched: 8. The germline V gene has CDR1 MDHEN and CDR2 SYDVKM. The CDR3 consists of 16 residues. The CDR3 DNA reads TGTGCCAGCAGCCGTCCGGGAGGTGTAGCCAAAAACATTCAGTACTTC. Translation: CASSRPGGVAKNIQYF.

The gene calls are TRBV20-1 and TRBJ2-7; possibly TRBD2 for D (7 bases). CDR3 length: 16 residues. The germline V and J ends were trimmed by 6 bases and 0 bases, with 21 bases remaining between them. From germline, CDR1 is DFQATT and CDR2 SNEGSKA (reference sequence). The CDR3 sequence is CSAPGGRGGSSYEQYF. CDR3 DNA sequence: TGCAGTGCCCCCGGTGGGAGGGGGGGAAGCTCCTACGAGCAGTACTTC.

The chain joins TRBV28 to TRBJ2-7; D is unclear. Trimming took off 4 bases at V and 6 bases at J, with 13 bases between the two ends. Germline CDR1 reads MDHEN; CDR2 reads SYDVKM. The CDR3 has 13 amino acids. CDR3 in DNA: TGTGCCAGCAGTTCTTTCGTGGTGGGCGAGCAGTACTTC. Encoded protein: CASSSFVVGEQYF.

In its sample, this clonotype was seen once. The chain couples TRBV7-9 to TRBJ2-3; no clear D. Germline V gene lookup returns CDR1 SEHNR and CDR2 FQNEAQ (reference sequence). Trimming cost V 5 bases and J 5 bases, with 20 bases left between them. The CDR3 is 16 amino acids. The CDR3 DNA follows: TGTGCCAGCAGCCTGATCCCAAACCTCGTGGTAGATACGCAGTATTTT. Protein product: CASSLIPNLVVDTQYF. The whole variable domain, filled in from reference TRBV7-9 and TRBJ2-3, reads DTGVSQNPRHKITKRGQNVTFRCDPISEHNRLYWYRQTLGQGPEFLTYFQNEAQLEKSRLLSDRFSAERPKGSFSTLEIQRTEQGDSAMYLCASSLIPNLVVDTQYFGPGTRLTVL.

The CDR3 spells CASSPYNNEQFF. The CDR3 bases are TGTGCCAGCTCACCCTATAACAATGAGCAGTTCTTC. The rearrangement links TRBV18 to TRBJ2-1; no definite D call. V dropped 3 bases and J dropped 5 bases, with 5 bases sitting between them. There are 12 residues in the CDR3. Germline CDR1 reads KGHSH; CDR2 reads LQKENI.